These T cell receptor beta chains were read from a single sample in a study of shared clonotypes between healthy human individuals. Assay used: immunoSEQ multiplex PCR; TCRdb lists only in-frame clones, some missing. The sample includes around 700,000 clones, less than 80% of them seen just once. The sample comprised memory CD4+ T cells sorted from blood. These receptors were collected from a woman in her twenties or thirties in good health. CDR3s include the opening cysteine and the closing phenylalanine or tryptophan. D genes are given only for firm matches. The size of a clone is reported for some rows only, either as once, few or many, or as a class for expanded clones.

V gene: TRBV11-2; D gene: -; J gene: TRBJ1-2; clone size: many; CDR3 protein: CASSLLPQGGDGYTF; CDR3 DNA: TGTGCCAGCAGCTTACTTCCACAGGGTGGGGATGGCTACACCTTC
V gene: TRBV27; D gene: -; J gene: TRBJ2-3; clone size: -; CDR3 protein: CASKGVRGSWTDTQYF; CDR3 DNA: TGTGCCAGTAAGGGAGTGAGGGGGAGTTGGACAGATACGCAGTATTTT
V gene: TRBV6-5; D gene: -; J gene: TRBJ1-2; clone size: -; CDR3 protein: CASSRQVYGYTF; CDR3 DNA: TGTGCCAGCAGCCGACAGGTGTATGGCTACACCTTC
V gene: TRBV27; D gene: TRBD2; J gene: TRBJ2-3; clone size: -; CDR3 protein: CASSLAGGLLGTDTQYF; CDR3 DNA: TGTGCCAGCAGCCTAGCGGGAGGGCTTCTAGGCACAGATACGCAGTATTTT
V gene: TRBV28; D gene: -; J gene: TRBJ2-3; clone size: -; CDR3 protein: CASTVGVALVDTQYF; CDR3 DNA: TGTGCCAGCACCGTTGGTGTAGCATTGGTAGATACGCAGTATTTT
V gene: TRBV4-2; D gene: -; J gene: TRBJ1-2; clone size: -; CDR3 protein: CASSQETPGYTF; CDR3 DNA: TGTGCCAGCAGCCAAGAAACCCCCGGCTACACCTTC
V gene: TRBV29-1; D gene: -; J gene: TRBJ2-5; clone size: few; CDR3 protein: CSVGRVGETQYF; CDR3 DNA: TGCAGCGTTGGGAGGGTAGGGGAGACCCAGTACTTC
V gene: TRBV19; D gene: TRBD1; J gene: TRBJ1-5; clone size: -; CDR3 protein: CASRLGQGINQPQHF; CDR3 DNA: TGTGCCAGCCGACTCGGACAGGGTATAAACCAGCCCCAGCATTTT
V gene: TRBV28; D gene: TRBD1; J gene: TRBJ1-5; clone size: -; CDR3 protein: CASLFRDRRNQPQHF; CDR3 DNA: TGTGCCAGCTTGTTCCGGGACAGACGCAATCAGCCCCAGCATTTT
V gene: TRBV28; D gene: -; J gene: TRBJ2-4; clone size: -; CDR3 protein: CASSLAAEAKNIQYF; CDR3 DNA: TGTGCCAGCAGTTTAGCCGCAGAAGCCAAAAACATTCAGTACTTC
V gene: TRBV7-2; D gene: TRBD1; J gene: TRBJ2-1; clone size: -; CDR3 protein: CASSQERDRGNNEQFF; CDR3 DNA: TGTGCCAGCAGCCAAGAGCGGGACAGGGGAAACAATGAGCAGTTCTTC
V gene: TRBV7-6; D gene: -; J gene: TRBJ2-7; clone size: -; CDR3 protein: CASSLGLEYEQYF; CDR3 DNA: TGTGCCAGCAGCTTAGGTCTCGAATACGAGCAGTACTTC
V gene: TRBV6-6; D gene: TRBD1; J gene: TRBJ2-5; clone size: few; CDR3 protein: CASRQPGQGQETQYF; CDR3 DNA: TGTGCCAGCAGGCAACCGGGACAGGGGCAAGAGACCCAGTACTTC
V gene: TRBV6-5; D gene: -; J gene: TRBJ1-1; clone size: once; CDR3 protein: CASSTRLNTEAFF; CDR3 DNA: TGTGCCAGCAGTACGCGGTTGAACACTGAAGCTTTCTTT
V gene: TRBV7-9; D gene: -; J gene: TRBJ1-2; clone size: -; CDR3 protein: CASSSRGETVAMGYTF; CDR3 DNA: TGTGCCAGCAGCTCCCGAGGGGAGACAGTTGCTATGGGCTACACCTTC
V gene: TRBV7-2; D gene: -; J gene: TRBJ1-2; clone size: -; CDR3 protein: CASSSAVSYGYTF; CDR3 DNA: TGTGCCAGCAGCTCCGCAGTGAGTTATGGCTACACCTTC
V gene: TRBV25-1; D gene: TRBD2; J gene: TRBJ2-3; clone size: -; CDR3 protein: CASSLGGFTDTQYF; CDR3 DNA: TGTGCCAGCAGTCTGGGGGGGTTCACAGATACGCAGTATTTT
V gene: TRBV25-1; D gene: -; J gene: TRBJ2-5; clone size: -; CDR3 protein: CASSAGRIPQGQETQYF; CDR3 DNA: TGTGCCAGCAGTGCTGGGAGGATACCCCAGGGGCAAGAGACCCAGTACTTC